The text below deals with one T cell receptor (beta chain). Antigen: not known. This sample stems from a study of beta chain features in type 1 diabetes. About the study: Analysis included 107,917,701 sorted cells drawn from all samples.

Overall study findings and caveats: In all four CD4+ subsets, TCRB CDR3 length was significantly, moderately reduced in type 1 diabetes.

V lost 5 bases to trimming and J lost 1 base; unmatched junction nucleotides: 11. The CDR3 is made up of 16 amino acids. CDR1 is SGHDT and CDR2 is YYEEEE in the germline V gene. The study reverse transcribed the entire isolated RNA, so it sequenced expressed TCRB transcripts. Only in-frame clones appear in the TCRdb table, and some are missing; sequencing was by immunoSEQ multiplex PCR. The sample includes 600,000 or so clones, 11% to 15% of them seen just once. V and J are TRBV5-6 and TRBJ1-1; 7 bases are shared with TRBD1. The sequence came from a man aged 18 to 30 with type 1 diabetes. Sequenced input: naive CD4+ T cells from blood. CDR3 sequence reads: CASRTGTVGGNTEAFF. As DNA, the CDR3 is TGTGCCAGCAGGACTGGGACAGTAGGAGGGAACACTGAAGCTTTCTTT.